Listed here are 10 T cell receptor beta chains from one sample, sequenced in a study of blood T cell repertoires in COVID-19. Produced via immunoSEQ multiplex PCR; TCRdb's table is partial and in-frame only. Of under 85,000 clones in the sample, about three quarters were seen once. The sample consisted of peripheral blood. These receptors all come from a human donor in a cohort sampled during active COVID-19.

This sequence joins TRBV6-5 and TRBJ2-7; TRBD1 aligns across 10 bases. Germline assignment: CDR1 MNHEY and CDR2 SVGAGI. Trimming at V came to 6 bases and at J to 5 bases, leaving 4 bases not matched to a gene. The length of the CDR3 is 13 residues. CDR3 nucleotide sequence: TGTGCCAGCAGCCGACAGGGGGCAAACGAGCAGTACTTC. Protein: CASSRQGANEQYF.

The chain uses TRBV6-5 and TRBJ2-7; D is unresolved. The germline CDR1 and CDR2 sequences are MNHEY and SVGAGI. CDR3 length equals 12 residues. Trimming removed 7 bases from V and 0 bases from J, with 7 bases in between. CDR3 sequence: CASTTHSYEQYF. CDR3 DNA: TGTGCCAGCACTACTCACTCCTACGAGCAGTACTTC.

This clone has more than one count but fewer than ten. The chain recombines TRBV3-1 (or the pseudogene TRBV3-2) with TRBJ2-2, with TRBD1 identical over 7 bases. CDR1 is LGHDT, CDR2 YNNKEL, per germline (reference sequence). Trimming at V came to 3 bases and at J to 6 bases, leaving 4 bases not matched to a gene. The CDR3 is 14 amino acids. CDR3 coding DNA: TGTGCCAGCAGCCACCTACAGGGGTCCGGGGAGCTGTTTTTT. Translated, it gives CASSHLQGSGELFF.

This clone was detected a few times. The chain couples TRBV27 to TRBJ2-3; 9 bases map to TRBD2. V lost 6 bases and J lost 2; bases outside the gene matches: 3. From germline, CDR1 is MNHEY and CDR2 SMNVEV (reference sequence). The CDR3 spans 14 residues. The CDR3 DNA reads TGTGCCAGCAGGAGCGGGGGGAACACAGATACGCAGTATTTT. Encoded protein: CASRSGGNTDTQYF.

This chain links TRBV5-1 with TRBJ2-7, with TRBD2 identical over 9 bases. CDR3 length equals 15 residues. CDR1 is SGHRS and CDR2 is YFSETQ in the germline V gene. Losses at the gene ends were 1 base for V and 3 bases for J; bases not matched to a gene: 5. CDR3 nucleotide sequence: TGCGCCAGCAGCTTGTCTAGCGGGGTCAACTACGAGCAGTACTTC. Translating gives CASSLSSGVNYEQYF.

This chain joins TRBV20-1 and TRBJ1-1; D is unresolved. Trimming pared 3 bases from V and 0 bases from J, leaving 8 bases between. The CDR3 extends over 13 amino acids. Germline loops: CDR1 DFQATT, CDR2 SNEGSKA (reference sequence). CDR3 residues: CSASPTMNTEAFF. The CDR3 DNA sequence: TGCAGTGCTAGTCCGACTATGAACACTGAAGCTTTCTTT.

V usage is TRBV7-2 and J usage is TRBJ2-7; D is unclear. This CDR3 comprises 12 residues. Germline CDR1 SGHTA, CDR2 FQGNSA. Between the trimmed V and J ends, which lost 1 base and 2 bases, there was a span of 3 bases. In DNA, the CDR3 is TGTGCCAGCAGCTTAGAGCCCTACGAGCAGTACTTC. Translating gives CASSLEPYEQYF.

This clone was recorded once. This chain links TRBV2 with TRBJ1-4; the match to TRBD1 covers 12 bases. Germline CDR1 and CDR2: SNHLY and FYNNEI. Germline trimming cut 7 bases from V and 8 bases from J; bases unmatched to any gene: 2. The CDR3 is made up of 13 amino acids. The CDR3 loop reads CASKGTGGEKLFF. In DNA, the CDR3 is TGTGCCAGCAAAGGGACAGGGGGCGAAAAACTGTTTTTT.

This chain uses TRBV7-9 with TRBJ2-7; possibly TRBD1 for D (5 bases). The germline gives CDR1 SEHNR, CDR2 FQNEAQ (reference sequence). CDR3 length: 12 residues. The V end lost 3 bases, the J end lost 11 bases, and 14 bases lay between the germline ends. As DNA, the CDR3 is TGTGCCAGCAGCTTGGGGCTCCAAAAGGAGTACTTC. Protein product: CASSLGLQKEYF.

This clone was seen a handful of times. The chain combines TRBV2 with TRBJ1-6, with 7 nucleotides matching TRBD1. Per germline, CDR1 SNHLY and CDR2 FYNNEI. CDR3 length equals 14 residues. Trimming removed 6 bases from V and 7 bases from J; junction bases left unmatched: 6. The CDR3 region has the DNA TGTGCCAGCAGCGTGACAGGGTGGAATTCACCCCTCCACTTT. This gives the protein CASSVTGWNSPLHF.